The T cell receptor (beta chain) described here comes from a study of radiation and T cells in renal cell carcinoma. Findings of the study overall: Tumor samples were small regions of approximately 1.1 g. Top 100 clonotypes averaged around 50% in irradiated versus around 45% in nephrectomy-only tumors. Irradiated tumors held more dominant CDR3 motifs than control tumors.

The V gene lost 3 bases and the J gene lost 5 bases, with 20 bases spanning the gap. The germline CDR1 and CDR2 sequences are SGDLS and YYNGEE. CDR3 length: 16 amino acids. Note on this clone: Antigen unknown.

The assay was immunoSEQ multiplex PCR, and TCRdb's table has in-frame clones only and misses some. This sample has about 18,000 clones; 55% occur once, and the top ten carry 12%. Regarding treatment: 15 Gy SBRT to primary tumor, nephrectomy 4 weeks later. Nephrectomy followed 15 Gy stereotactic body radiation by 4 weeks. The TCR was taken from a man aged 45-65 years with renal cell carcinoma. The J gene is TRBJ2-5, the V gene TRBV9; weak D call: TRBD2 (5 bases). The sequencing here drew on tumor tissue, taken from a patient whose treatment included radiotherapy and nephrectomy. CDR3 sequence (DNA): TGTGCCAGCAGCGCAAGGACGGACCCGAGAGGGGAGACCCAGTACTTC. This encodes CASSARTDPRGETQYF.